Sequencing of this T cell receptor beta chain was carried out in a study of blood T cell repertoires in COVID-19. Study context: T cells, B-cell-depleted T cells, or PBMCs provided the cDNA or gDNA that served as material.

Residents of about two dozen US areas, aged about 18 to 89 years, made up the participants. Among Cohort 3 donors, those recovered had two negative PCRs, clearance, or symptom resolution. Authors' analysis steps: Cell counts per sample came from amplifying reference gene primers. Profiling relied on immunoSEQ multiplex PCR, and the TCRdb table lists in-frame clones only, not all of them. Clone size and V and J calls were adopted from that table, with D and trimming inferred from the DNA. Here the sample spans over 250,000 clones, around 87% being singletons. This clone was detected only a few times. From germline, CDR1 is SQVTM and CDR2 ANQGSEA. V was clipped by 5 bases and J by 1 base, with 8 bases between them. The CDR3 extends over 12 amino acids.

The chain recombines TRBV29-1 with TRBJ1-1, with D uncertain. The clonotype was recovered from a woman in her 30s who had recovered from COVID-19. Sequences were obtained from PBMCs or T cells enriched from blood (not recorded which). The CDR3 sequence: CSVSPGNTEAFF. CDR3 in DNA: TGCAGCGTTTCGCCGGGGAACACTGAAGCTTTCTTT.